This entry describes one T cell receptor beta chain. Method: immunoSEQ multiplex PCR; TCRdb's copy keeps in-frame clones and lacks some. This table holds 260,000 or so clones, about nine tenths found once. CDR3 length: 11 residues. Germline CDR1 and CDR2: KGHDR and SFDVKD. V lost 4 bases and J lost 7, with 6 bases in between. The data originate from a study of blood T cell repertoires in COVID-19. Turning to the study itself: Acute and convalescent COVID-19 samples came from the United States, Italy and Spain. Sample material is recorded as cDNA or gDNA derived from T cells, B-cell-depleted T cells, or PBMCs.

Individuals drawn from around 25 US areas were roughly 18 to 100 years old. Sequencing was performed on PBMCs or T cells enriched from blood (not recorded which). The V and J genes are TRBV24-1 and TRBJ1-1, with D perhaps TRBD1 (5 bases). The source is a man aged 18-30 years who had recovered from COVID-19. The CDR3 here is CATSDGGEAFF. DNA of the CDR3: TGTGCCACCAGTGACGGGGGTGAAGCTTTCTTT.